These 21 T cell receptor beta chains originate from one sample sequenced in a study of control samples from healthy donors and cancer patients. Sequencing used immunoSEQ multiplex PCR; TCRdb keeps in-frame clones, though not all of them. This table holds about 27,000 clones, approximately 90% found once. The sequenced sample was PBMCs. These receptors came from a man aged 45 to 65 with lung cancer.

The chain uses TRBV16 and TRBJ1-3; no clear D. CDR3 length: 14 residues. Germline V gene data show CDR1 as KGHSY and CDR2 as FQNENV. Trimming took off 4 bases at V and 0 bases at J, with 7 bases between the two ends. This CDR3 is CASSRDISGNTIYF. Written as DNA, the CDR3 is TGTGCCAGCAGCCGAGACATCTCTGGAAACACCATATATTTT.

The chain links TRBV13 to TRBJ1-4; D remains ambiguous. The germline CDR1 and CDR2 sequences are PRHDT and FYEKMQ (reference sequence). The V end was cut by 3 bases, the J end by 15 bases, with 14 bases between. This CDR3 has 12 residues. CDR3 in amino acids: CASSFGPQSLFF. Here the CDR3 DNA reads TGTGCCAGCAGCTTTGGCCCCCAGAGTTTGTTTTTT.

The rearrangement links TRBV7-2 to TRBJ2-3; TRBD2 agrees at 8 bases. CDR1 and CDR2 (germline): SGHTA, FQGNSA. V trimming: 2 bases; J trimming: 1 base; junction bases outside the gene matches: 8. CDR3 size: 17 residues. The CDR3 DNA reads TGTGCCAGCAGCTTAAACCGTCGGGGGGGTGGCACAGATACGCAGTATTTT. It translates to CASSLNRRGGGTDTQYF.

V usage is TRBV4-3 and J usage is TRBJ1-6; D not certain. The CDR3 spans 15 residues. With 1 base removed from V and 4 bases from J, the gap between germline ends came to 8 bases. CDR1 and CDR2 from the germline V gene are LGHNA and YSLEER. DNA for the CDR3: TGCGCCAGCAGCCAAGTTGGTCAGTATAATTCACCCCTCCACTTT. It codes for CASSQVGQYNSPLHF.

This clone appeared once. CDR3 sequence reads: CASSLNRRGRFPPDTQYF. For the CDR3, the DNA is TGTGCCAGCAGCTTAAATCGGCGGGGCCGGTTCCCACCAGATACGCAGTATTTT. The chain joins TRBV7-2 to TRBJ2-3; TRBD2 is a possible D gene (6 bases). CDR3 length: 18 residues. Germline CDR1 and CDR2: SGHTA and FQGNSA. With 2 bases removed from V and 4 bases from J, the gap between germline ends came to 22 bases. The full variable domain, its missing parts supplied by reference TRBV7-2 and TRBJ2-3, is GAGVSQSPSNKVTEKGKDVELRCDPISGHTALYWYRQSLGQGLEFLIYFQGNSAPDKSGLPSDRFSAERTGGSVSTLTIQRTQQEDSAVYLCASSLNRRGRFPPDTQYFGPGTRLTVL.

V is TRBV7-9 and J is TRBJ2-5; the D gene could be TRBD1 or TRBD2 (5 bases each). V was trimmed by 3 bases and J by 4 bases, leaving 9 bases between them. This CDR3 has 13 residues. CDR1 and CDR2 from the germline V gene are SEHNR and FQNEAQ (reference sequence). The CDR3, as DNA: TGTGCCAGCAGCTTCGGGGCTCGAGAGACCCAGTACTTC. Amino acids: CASSFGARETQYF.

V gene TRBV19 combines with J gene TRBJ1-1; D gene uncertain. The CDR3 is made up of 14 amino acids. Germline V gene lookup returns CDR1 LNHDA and CDR2 SQIVND (reference sequence). The V end lost 6 bases, the J end lost 3 bases, and 14 bases lay between the germline ends. The CDR3, as DNA: TGTGCCAGTAGCCGAGGAACTACGGACACTGAAGCTTTCTTT. Translating gives CASSRGTTDTEAFF. Using reference TRBV19 and TRBJ1-1 for the parts outside the CDR3, the full variable domain is DGGITQSPKYLFRKEGQNVTLSCEQNLNHDAMYWYRQDPGQGLRLIYYSQIVNDFQKGDIAEGYSVSREKKESFPLTVTSAQKNPTAFYLCASSRGTTDTEAFFGQGTRLTVV.

The count of this clone is one. The V call is TRBV4-1, the J call TRBJ2-7, with D hard to call. The CDR3 length is 15 residues. Germline V gene data show CDR1 as MGHRA and CDR2 as YSYEKL. V was cut by 3 bases and J by 6 bases, with 18 bases left in between. The CDR3 region has the DNA TGCGCCAGCAGCCAGGGTAGCTACGATATCGTCGAGCAGTACTTC. Encoded protein: CASSQGSYDIVEQYF.

The V gene is TRBV7-8, the J gene TRBJ1-1, with unresolved D. The CDR3 consists of 13 residues. V lost 5 bases and J 3 bases, leaving 10 bases between the germline ends. Germline lookup yields CDR1 SGHVS and CDR2 FQNEAQ. Here the CDR3 DNA reads TGTGCCAGCAGCAAAAGCCGGGACACTGAAGCTTTCTTT. It translates to CASSKSRDTEAFF.

This clone came up once. This chain joins TRBV7-2 and TRBJ2-3; 7 bases line up with TRBD1. The CDR3 contains 15 residues. Germline V lookup: CDR1 SGHTA, CDR2 FQGNSA. Losses at the gene ends were 5 bases for V and 4 bases for J; bases not matched to a gene: 9. CDR3 DNA: TGTGCCAGCAGCCGCTCCCCGGGACAGTCAGATACGCAGTATTTT. Its protein product is CASSRSPGQSDTQYF.

The gene calls are TRBV20-1 and TRBJ2-5; D remains ambiguous. Germline CDR1 DFQATT, CDR2 SNEGSKA (reference sequence). The CDR3 runs 10 residues. Trimming took 3 bases from V and 5 from J, leaving 4 bases between them. CDR3 DNA: TGCAGTGCTAGGCAGGAGACCCAGTACTTC. Its translation is CSARQETQYF.

The gene calls are TRBV7-9 and TRBJ2-7; the D gene is possibly TRBD2 (7 bases). Germline V CDR1 and CDR2: SEHNR, FQNEAQ (reference sequence). V shed 1 base and J shed 3 bases, with 16 bases lying between them. The CDR3 runs 16 residues. The CDR3 bases are TGTGCCAGCAGCTTAGGTGTCGGGGGGCCGGACTACGAGCAGTACTTC. It codes for CASSLGVGGPDYEQYF.

The rearrangement links TRBV6-6 to TRBJ2-5; 7 bases are shared with TRBD2. The CDR3 spans 16 residues. Germline V gives CDR1 MNHNY, CDR2 SVGAGI (reference sequence). The ends lost 2 bases at V and 0 bases at J; junction bases unmatched: 6. The CDR3 DNA reads as TGTGCCAGCAGTTACGATTCGCGGGAGCACCAAGAGACCCAGTACTTC. Protein product: CASSYDSREHQETQYF.

V is TRBV6-6 and J is TRBJ1-5; D is perhaps TRBD1 (5 bases). Trimming removed 5 bases at V and 0 bases at J, with 11 bases between. Germline V gene lookup returns CDR1 MNHNY and CDR2 SVGAGI (reference sequence). The CDR3 contains 15 residues. The DNA for the CDR3 is TGTGCCAGCAGTCGACAGACCGATAGCAATCAGCCCCAGCATTTT. This encodes CASSRQTDSNQPQHF.

This rearrangement joins TRBV13 to TRBJ2-7, with 11 positions matching TRBD1. CDR3 length: 14 amino acids. Germline V gene lookup returns CDR1 PRHDT and CDR2 FYEKMQ (reference sequence). V shed 4 bases, J shed 3 bases, and the junction held 2 bases outside the gene matches. The CDR3 bases are TGTGCCAGCAGCTCCGGGACAGGGGGCTACGAGCAGTACTTC. Translated: CASSSGTGGYEQYF.

The chain is built from TRBV5-8 and TRBJ1-1, with D hard to call. This CDR3 has 15 amino acids. CDR1 SGHTS and CDR2 YDEGEE come from the germline V gene. The germline V and J ends were trimmed by 4 bases and 1 base, with 14 bases remaining between them. Here the CDR3 reads CASSHLWTGNTEAFF. For the CDR3, the DNA is TGTGCCAGCAGCCATTTATGGACCGGGAACACTGAAGCTTTCTTT.

The chain uses TRBV9 and TRBJ2-1; D might be TRBD2 (6 bases). The CDR3 is made up of 13 amino acids. Germline assignment: CDR1 SGDLS and CDR2 YYNGEE. Deletions cut 4 bases from V and 8 bases from J, with 13 bases between. In nucleotides, the CDR3 is TGTGCCAGCAGCCCGGCGGGCGGGGATGAGCAGTTCTTC. Protein product: CASSPAGGDEQFF.

In nucleotides, the CDR3 is TGTGCCAGCAGTGAAGGGGAAGCTAACTATGGCTACACCTTC. Its translation: CASSEGEANYGYTF. The genes are TRBV2 and TRBJ1-2; D gene ambiguous. Trimming pared 1 base from V and 0 bases from J, leaving 6 bases between. The germline CDR1 and CDR2 sequences are SNHLY and FYNNEI. This CDR3 comprises 14 residues.

This clone was detected a few times. The rearrangement links TRBV7-9 to TRBJ2-3, with 9 nucleotides matching TRBD1. V lost 5 bases to trimming and J lost 3 bases; unmatched junction nucleotides: 6. The CDR3 totals 15 residues. CDR1 and CDR2 (germline): SEHNR, FQNEAQ (reference sequence). This chain's CDR3 is CASSRTGQGTDTQYF. The CDR3 bases are TGTGCCAGCAGCCGAACGGGACAGGGAACAGATACGCAGTATTTT.

J is TRBJ1-5 and V is TRBV6-2 or TRBV6-3; 9 nucleotides line up with TRBD1. J was trimmed by 3 bases and V by 4 bases; bases with no gene match: 7. This CDR3 region has 16 residues. Germline CDR1 is MNHEY and CDR2 is SVGEGT. The CDR3 region has the DNA TGTGCCAGCAGTTCCCGGACAGGGGCCATCAATCAGCCCCAGCATTTT. Its translation: CASSSRTGAINQPQHF.

This chain joins TRBV7-2 and TRBJ1-2; D is perhaps TRBD1 (6 bases). CDR3 size: 14 residues. The germline CDR1 and CDR2 sequences are SGHTA and FQGNSA. V dropped 5 bases and J dropped 3 bases, with 13 bases sitting between them. The CDR3 nucleotides read TGTGCCAGCAGCCCCAGGGGCGGTGACTATGGCTACACCTTC. The encoded protein is CASSPRGGDYGYTF.